One and the same sample provided the 27 T cell receptor beta chains below, sequenced in a study of glioma-infiltrating T cells. Amplification of TCR alpha and beta CDR3 regions from RNA used iRepertoire nested multiplex PCR. TCRdb independently ran MiXCR on the multiplex PCR reads; one entry per CDR3 protein. There are about 200,000 distinct CDR3 sequences in the sample; roughly 32% occur only once, and 20% to 25% lies in the top ten. The sample was glioma tissue, nonneoplastic brain tissue, or PBMCs (not recorded which). The receptors stem from a human donor with low-grade glioma or glioblastoma, undergoing nonglioma brain surgery, or in good health (not recorded which).

Ten or more counts support this clonotype. The rearrangement uses TRBV27 and TRBJ2-3, with 7 bases matching TRBD1. V was pared by 5 bases and J by 14 bases, with 13 bases of the junction left unmatched. The germline CDR1 and CDR2 sequences are MNHEY and SMNVEV (reference sequence). This CDR3 is built from 13 residues. This chain's CDR3 is CASSVGGKSLWYF. DNA for the CDR3: TGTGCCAGCAGTGTAGGGGGCAAATCCTTATGGTATTTT.

In regard to this clonotype: A read error may explain this, as a much larger clone is one base away. The chain has TRBV3-1 and TRBJ2-1; D remains ambiguous. Germline-derived CDR1 and CDR2 are LGHDT and YNNKEL (reference sequence). Trimming cost V 6 bases and J 0 bases, with 12 bases left between them. This CDR3 has 15 amino acids. DNA for the CDR3: TGTGCCAGCAGTGGAAGCGAAAGCTCCTACAATGAGCAGTTCTTC. This encodes CASSGSESSYNEQFF.

This chain connects TRBV30 to TRBJ1-1; D is unresolved. Germline V lookup: CDR1 GTSNPN, CDR2 SVGIG (reference sequence). V was pared by 2 bases and J by 6 bases, with 7 bases between. The CDR3 is 11 amino acids. CDR3 DNA sequence: TGTGCCTGGAGTCCCTCATCTGAAGCTTTCTTT. This codes for CAWSPSSEAFF. The full variable domain, in which reference TRBV30 and TRBJ1-1 provide the parts outside the CDR3, is SQTIHQWPATLVQPVGSPLSLECTVEGTSNPNLYWYRQAAGRGLQLLFYSVGIGQISSEVPQNLSASRPQDRQFILSSKKLLLSDSGFYLCAWSPSSEAFFGQGTRLTVV.

This clonotype was picked up a small number of times. The chain uses TRBV29-1 and TRBJ2-7; D might be TRBD1 (6 bases). Germline CDR1 and CDR2: SQVTM and ANQGSEA. V lost 4 bases and J 6 bases, leaving 13 bases between the germline ends. The CDR3 has 12 residues. For the CDR3, the DNA is TGCAGCGTTGCACAGGGCGATTCCGAGCAGTACTTC. Its protein product is CSVAQGDSEQYF.

This clonotype was recorded many times. The J gene is TRBJ2-5, the V gene TRBV27; D unresolved. The germline V gene encodes CDR1 MNHEY and CDR2 SMNVEV (reference sequence). The CDR3 totals 16 residues. V lost 4 bases and J 5 bases, leaving 20 bases between the germline ends. Here the CDR3 reads CASSYKASEFMETQYF. CDR3 nucleotides: TGTGCCAGCAGTTATAAAGCGAGCGAGTTTATGGAGACCCAGTACTTC.

Note on this clonotype: Being one base from a much bigger clone, this may be a read error. The genes are TRBV11-2 and TRBJ2-3, with D unresolved. Deletions cut 0 bases from V and 1 base from J, with 5 bases between. Germline V lookup: CDR1 SGHAT, CDR2 FQNNGV. The CDR3 is 14 residues long. CDR3 bases: TGTGCCAGCAGCTTAGACACCCGCACAGATACGCAGTATTTT. Translated: CASSLDTRTDTQYF. The whole variable domain, remainder taken from reference TRBV11-2 and TRBJ2-3, is EAGVAQSPRYKIIEKRQSVAFWCNPISGHATLYWYQQILGQGPKLLIQFQNNGVVDDSQLPKDRFSAERLKGVDSTLKIQPAKLEDSAVYLCASSLDTRTDTQYFGPGTRLTVL.

Comments on this clonotype: This clone may be a read error of a much larger clone one base away. This chain links TRBV2 with TRBJ1-4; 9 positions agree with TRBD1. The V gene's germline CDR1 is SNHLY and CDR2 FYNNEI. The CDR3 covers 15 residues. Here the CDR3 DNA reads TGTGCCAGCAGTAAACGGACAGGGGTCAATGAAAAACCGTTTTTT. It codes for CASSKRTGVNEKPFF.

This clonotype showed up many times. The chain recombines TRBV14 with TRBJ2-1; 8 bases map to TRBD2. CDR1 is SGHDN and CDR2 is FVKESK in the germline V gene. The CDR3 covers 17 residues. J lost 3 bases, V lost 1 base, and 8 bases had no gene match. CDR3 DNA sequence: TGTGCCAGCAGCCAAGGACCGGGAGGGACGATCTACAATGAGCAGTTCTTC. As protein: CASSQGPGGTIYNEQFF.

This clonotype was counted ten times or more. The CDR3 nucleotides read TGTGCCAGCAGCTTAATGACAGCCTCTAACTATGGCTACACCTTC. Translation gives CASSLMTASNYGYTF. The gene calls are TRBV7-9 and TRBJ1-2; D might be TRBD1 (5 bases). This CDR3 spans 15 amino acids. Trimming shortened V by 2 bases and J by 0 bases, and 10 bases separated the two germline ends. Germline V gene lookup returns CDR1 SEHNR and CDR2 FQNEAQ (reference sequence).

This clonotype appeared many times. The chain links TRBV27 to TRBJ2-5; TRBD2 is a possible D gene (6 bases). CDR1 and CDR2 (germline): MNHEY, SMNVEV (reference sequence). Trimming shortened V by 3 bases and J by 2 bases, and 7 bases separated the two germline ends. The CDR3 loop spans 13 amino acids. For the CDR3, the DNA is TGTGCCAGCAGTTTTAGCGGACAAGAGACCCAGTACTTC. Protein: CASSFSGQETQYF.

The J gene is TRBJ2-5, the V gene TRBV3-1; D unresolved. The CDR3 runs to 16 residues. The germline V gene has CDR1 LGHDT and CDR2 YNNKEL (reference sequence). The V end was cut by 0 bases, the J end by 4 bases, with 15 bases between. The CDR3 DNA reads TGTGCCAGCAGCCAAGAGTCCCCCGCTTCGGGAGAGACCCAGTACTTC. Its protein product is CASSQESPASGETQYF.

This clonotype appeared many times. The rearrangement uses TRBV5-1 and TRBJ2-3, with D perhaps TRBD1 (8 bases). The germline V and J ends were trimmed by 6 bases and 11 bases, with 13 bases remaining between them. Germline loops: CDR1 SGHRS, CDR2 YFSETQ. This CDR3 has 11 amino acids. In nucleotides, the CDR3 is TGCGCCAGCACCACAGGGGGGGAGCAGTATTTT. Its protein product is CASTTGGEQYF.

This clonotype was observed at least ten times. The rearrangement joins TRBV6-5 to TRBJ1-1, with D possibly TRBD1 on 5 matching bases. Germline lookup yields CDR1 MNHEY and CDR2 SVGAGI. V shed 0 bases and J shed 1 base, with 9 bases lying between them. The CDR3 covers 15 residues. CDR3 nucleotides: TGTGCCAGCAGTTACTCCGGGACTTCGAACACTGAAGCTTTCTTT. It is translated as CASSYSGTSNTEAFF.

This clonotype showed up many times. The chain has TRBV28 and TRBJ1-2; tentatively, D is TRBD1 (5 bases). Between the trimmed V and J ends, which lost 4 bases and 5 bases, there was a span of 11 bases. CDR1 and CDR2 (germline): MDHEN, SYDVKM. The CDR3 covers 13 residues. This CDR3 reads CASSSDRLYGYTF. In DNA, the CDR3 is TGTGCCAGCAGTTCCGACAGACTATATGGCTACACCTTC.

This clonotype was recorded at least ten times. The chain has TRBV20-1 and TRBJ2-7; D possibly uses TRBD1 or TRBD2 (5 bases each). This CDR3 is 15 amino acids long. Per the germline V gene, CDR1 is DFQATT and CDR2 is SNEGSKA (reference sequence). Trimming pared 2 bases from V and 4 bases from J, leaving 18 bases between. The CDR3 nucleotides are TGCAGTGCTAGAACGACCGGGACCGAAATTTACGAGCAGTACTTC. Translating gives CSARTTGTEIYEQYF.

As to this clonotype: A single base separates this from a much larger clone, so it may be a read error. This sequence joins TRBV27 and TRBJ1-1; TRBD1 matches at 7 bases. Germline V gene data show CDR1 as MNHEY and CDR2 as SMNVEV (reference sequence). The length of the CDR3 is 15 residues. CDR3 amino acids: CAISESQGRSTEAFF. In DNA form, the CDR3 reads TGTGCCATCAGTGAGTCACAGGGGAGAAGTACTGAAGCTTTCTTT.

On this clonotype: One base away lies a much larger clone, so this may be a sequencing read error. This chain connects TRBV2 to TRBJ1-2, with D possibly TRBD1 on 6 matching bases. The length of the CDR3 is 15 residues. Germline CDR1 SNHLY, CDR2 FYNNEI. The CDR3 DNA is TGTGCCAGCAGTGCAGAGGGAGGGGGAGGCTATGGCTACAACTTC. Protein: CASSAEGGGGYGYNF.

The chain carries TRBV20-1 and TRBJ2-3; 10 bases line up with TRBD2. Trimming at V came to 6 bases and at J to 0 bases, leaving 15 bases not matched to a gene. Germline V gene lookup returns CDR1 DFQATT and CDR2 SNEGSKA (reference sequence). The CDR3 has 18 residues. The CDR3 spells CSARLSGRERASTDTQYF. CDR3 coding DNA: TGCAGTGCGCGACTCAGCGGGAGGGAGAGGGCTAGCACAGATACGCAGTATTTT.

This clonotype was detected ten times or more. The chain links TRBV29-1 to TRBJ2-7; 10 nucleotides agree with TRBD1. V lost 6 bases to trimming and J lost 3 bases; unmatched junction nucleotides: 8. The CDR3 is made up of 14 amino acids. Germline CDR1 SQVTM, CDR2 ANQGSEA. The CDR3 nucleotides read TGCAGCGTCTCCGGGTGGGACAGGGGCTACGAGCAGTACTTC. It encodes CSVSGWDRGYEQYF.

Regarding this clonotype: This may stem from a read error, because a much larger clone lies one nucleotide away. The CDR3 reads CASSLAHGEPYEQYF. CDR3 bases: TGTGCCAGCAGCTTAGCGCATGGGGAGCCCTACGAGCAGTACTTC. The rearrangement links TRBV7-9 to TRBJ2-7; possible D gene TRBD2, 5 bases. V lost 0 bases and J 2 bases, leaving 11 bases between the germline ends. The CDR3 spans 15 residues. Germline CDR1 is SEHNR and CDR2 is FQNEAQ (reference sequence).

Comment on this clonotype: Just one base apart from a much larger clone, this may be a read error. The chain recombines TRBV5-4 with TRBJ1-2; 9 bases fit TRBD1. Germline V gives CDR1 SGHNT, CDR2 YYREEE (reference sequence). The CDR3 totals 15 residues. Germline trimming cut 2 bases from V and 4 bases from J; bases unmatched to any gene: 6. As DNA, the CDR3 is TGTGCCAGCAGCTTTTACTGGGACAGGGTCTATGGCTACACCTTC. Translated: CASSFYWDRVYGYTF. Complete variable domain (other parts from reference TRBV5-4 and TRBJ1-2): ETGVTQSPTHLIKTRGQQVTLRCSSQSGHNTVSWYQQALGQGPQFIFQYYREEENGRGNFPPRFSGLQFPNYSSELNVNALELDDSALYLCASSFYWDRVYGYTFGSGTRLTVV.

This clonotype has ten or more counts. The chain joins TRBV20-1 to TRBJ2-5, with TRBD2 identical over 9 bases. The CDR3 extends over 13 amino acids. The ends lost 6 bases at V and 5 bases at J; junction bases unmatched: 7. CDR1 is DFQATT and CDR2 is SNEGSKA in the germline V gene (reference sequence). Here the CDR3 DNA reads TGCAGTGCCAAGGCTAGCGGGATCGAGACCCAGTACTTC. Translating gives CSAKASGIETQYF.

This clonotype was picked up many times. The chain recombines TRBV4-2 with TRBJ1-2; a possible D gene is TRBD1 (5 bases). Trimming cost V 4 bases and J 4 bases, with 16 bases left between them. CDR1 is LGHNA and CDR2 is YNFKEQ in the germline V gene. This CDR3 has 15 amino acids. The DNA of the CDR3 is TGTGCCAGCAGCCCCCCCGGGGGGGAGGCCTATGGCTACACCTTC. Protein: CASSPPGGEAYGYTF.

In DNA form, the CDR3 reads TGTGCCAGCAGCCAAGAGCCCACAGGGGGCCAAGAGACCCAGTACTTC. Protein: CASSQEPTGGQETQYF. This sequence joins TRBV3-1 and TRBJ2-5; 8 bases fit TRBD1. Germline CDR1 LGHDT, CDR2 YNNKEL (reference sequence). The CDR3 length is 16 residues. The trim removed 0 bases at V and 1 base at J, leaving 4 bases unmatched.

The V gene is TRBV19, the J gene TRBJ2-5; D may be TRBD1 (6 bases). V lost 4 bases, J lost 3 bases, and 12 bases lay in between. The CDR3 spans 14 residues. Germline V gene sequence: CDR1 LNHDA, CDR2 SQIVND (reference sequence). CDR3 nucleotides: TGTGCCAGTAGTAAAAACAGGGATAAAGAGACCCAGTACTTC. Translation gives CASSKNRDKETQYF.

The gene calls are TRBV7-9 and TRBJ1-4; 8 bases agree with TRBD1. V shed 5 bases and J 8 bases; nucleotides not matched to a gene: 7. In germline, CDR1 is SEHNR, CDR2 FQNEAQ (reference sequence). The CDR3 is 14 amino acids. In DNA, the CDR3 is TGTGCCAGCAGCCCGGACAGGGTGAAAGAAAAACTGTTTTTT. Residues: CASSPDRVKEKLFF. The full variable domain, its missing parts supplied by reference TRBV7-9 and TRBJ1-4, is DTGVSQNPRHKITKRGQNVTFRCDPISEHNRLYWYRQTLGQGPEFLTYFQNEAQLEKSRLLSDRFSAERPKGSFSTLEIQRTEQGDSAMYLCASSPDRVKEKLFFGSGTQLSVL.

Many counts were recorded for this clonotype. The chain has TRBV20-1 and TRBJ2-5; D is unclear. CDR1 and CDR2 (germline): DFQATT, SNEGSKA (reference sequence). The V and J ends lost 1 base and 5 bases respectively, with 14 bases between them. The CDR3 runs 14 residues. CDR3 in amino acids: CSARGISVQETQYF. CDR3 coding DNA: TGCAGTGCTAGAGGGATTTCGGTCCAGGAGACCCAGTACTTC.